The rows below give T cell receptor beta chains drawn from one sample of a study of cytomegalovirus exposure and HLA in healthy donors. Here immunoSEQ multiplex PCR was the method, and the copy in TCRdb shows in-frame clones only, minus some. The data contain 180,000 or so clones, approximately 86% of them seen just once; the ten biggest clones take up approximately 2.6%. Sequenced material: PBMCs. The receptor source for this set is a man in his late teens or twenties in good health and CMV-seropositive. The CDR3 runs from the conserved cysteine through the conserved F or W. Each record gives: D gene, clone size, V gene, J gene, CDR3 DNA, CDR3 protein. The D gene is left open where the match is weak. The listing skips clone size in some rows; elsewhere it reads once, few, many or a size class.

TRBD1,-,TRBV7-9,TRBJ1-2,TGTGCCAGCAGCAATAGCGAGGGGGCCCATGGCTACACCTTC,CASSNSEGAHGYTF
TRBD2,-,TRBV7-2,TRBJ2-2,TGTGCCAGCAGCTTAAGACTAGCGGGGAACACCGGGGAGCTGTTTTTT,CASSLRLAGNTGELFF
-,-,TRBV21-1,TRBJ1-1,TGTGCCAGCAGGGAGGGTACTGAAGCTTTCTTT,CASREGTEAFF
TRBD2,-,TRBV9,TRBJ2-1,TGTGCCAGCAGCGCTAGCGGGGGCCTCTACAATGAGCAGTTCTTC,CASSASGGLYNEQFF
-,once,TRBV7-8,TRBJ2-3,TGTGCCAGCAGCTACGAGGGCTCAGATACGCAGTATTTT,CASSYEGSDTQYF
-,-,TRBV29-1,TRBJ1-1,TGCAGCGTTGGAGCTGATAGATTCATGAACACTGAAGCTTTCTTT,CSVGADRFMNTEAFF
-,-,TRBV28,TRBJ1-3,TGTGCCAGCTCTACTGGCAGGGTTGGAAACACCATATATTTT,CASSTGRVGNTIYF
-,-,TRBV5-4,TRBJ2-1,TGTGCCAGCAGCTTGGTCGATGAGCAGTTCTTC,CASSLVDEQFF
-,-,TRBV6-4,TRBJ1-1,TGTGCCAGCAGGAGGGTTGCGGGCACTGAAGCTTTCTTT,CASRRVAGTEAFF
-,-,TRBV19,TRBJ1-2,TGTGCCAGTCGCCCGCAGGTCCCTAACTATGGCTACACCTTC,CASRPQVPNYGYTF
-,-,TRBV18,TRBJ2-4,TGTGCCAGCTCACCATCATCCATAGCCAAAAACATTCAGTACTTC,CASSPSSIAKNIQYF
TRBD1,-,TRBV6-1,TRBJ1-2,TGTGCCAGCAGTGAGATAGACAGGGGTGATGGCTACACCTTC,CASSEIDRGDGYTF
TRBD2,-,TRBV5-1,TRBJ2-3,TGCGCCAGCCGGTCCCTAGCGGGGGCCGCAGATACGCAGTATTTT,CASRSLAGAADTQYF
-,-,TRBV29-1,TRBJ2-1,TGCAGCGTTGCAAGGCAACTAGTCTTTGAGCAGTTCTTC,CSVARQLVFEQFF
-,-,TRBV2,TRBJ2-7,TGTGCCAGCACCGAGGGGACAAGTTACGAGCAGTACTTC,CASTEGTSYEQYF
-,once,TRBV6-1,TRBJ2-3,TGTGCCGGCGGCGGGTCATCATTAGATACGCAGTATTTT,CAGGGSSLDTQYF
-,-,TRBV7-6,TRBJ2-1,TGTGCCAGCAGCTTCCGGGGACTCCCCGAGAATGAGCAGTTCTTC,CASSFRGLPENEQFF
-,-,TRBV27,TRBJ2-3,TGTGCCAGCACATCGGGGTACGCCACTAGCACAGATACGCAGTATTTT,CASTSGYATSTDTQYF
-,-,TRBV7-9,TRBJ2-7,TGTGCCAGCAGCGCCCCCTTCCAGGACACCTACGAGCAGTACTTC,CASSAPFQDTYEQYF
-,-,TRBV7-2,TRBJ2-7,TGTGCCAGCAGCTTAAAAGCGGTGACCTACGAGCAGTACTTC,CASSLKAVTYEQYF
-,-,TRBV21-1,TRBJ1-2,TGTGCCAGCAGCAAAGTCGGAGGGGACAGTAACTATGGCTACACCTTC,CASSKVGGDSNYGYTF
TRBD2,-,TRBV7-2,TRBJ2-5,TGTGCCAGCAGCTTAGTGGCGGGGGGGCCCGAGACCCAGTACTTC,CASSLVAGGPETQYF
-,-,TRBV5-6,TRBJ2-5,TGTGCCAGCACCTCCAGCAGGGGACCTTTGAGGTGGGAGACCCAGTACTTC,CASTSSRGPLRWETQYF
TRBD2,few,TRBV5-4,TRBJ2-5,TGTGCCAGCAGCCTGGGACTAGCGGGTCAAGAGACCCAGTACTTC,CASSLGLAGQETQYF
-,-,TRBV6-4,TRBJ2-3,TGTGCCAGCAGTGACGGGGTAGCGGACGGCACAGATACGCAGTATTTT,CASSDGVADGTDTQYF
TRBD1,many,TRBV6-1,TRBJ2-3,TGTGCCAGCAGTGAAGGGGGACAGGGGTCAGATACGCAGTATTTT,CASSEGGQGSDTQYF
-,-,TRBV5-1,TRBJ2-1,TGCGCCAGCAGCGCCGGGTTCAATGAGCAGTTCTTC,CASSAGFNEQFF
-,-,TRBV9,TRBJ2-7,TGTGCCAGCAGCCAACATTCAGAGGGCGCGGACGAGCAGTACTTC,CASSQHSEGADEQYF
TRBD1,-,TRBV7-6,TRBJ1-3,TGTGCCAGCAGCTCCCAGGGGGCTGCTGGAAACACCATATATTTT,CASSSQGAAGNTIYF
-,-,TRBV14,TRBJ1-2,TGTGCCAGCAGCCAATACCCCACAGGAGCCGTCTATGGCTACACCTTC,CASSQYPTGAVYGYTF
-,-,TRBV28,TRBJ1-4,TGTGCCAGCAGTGGGGAGATTAATGAAAAACTGTTTTTT,CASSGEINEKLFF
TRBD2,-,TRBV28,TRBJ2-3,TGTGCCAGCCGGCGGGGGGGCCCCACAGATACGCAGTATTTT,CASRRGGPTDTQYF
TRBD1,few,TRBV18,TRBJ1-1,TGTGCCAGCTCACCAAGAGGGACAGCTAACACTGAAGCTTTCTTT,CASSPRGTANTEAFF
-,-,TRBV7-6,TRBJ1-1,TGTGCCAGCAGCTTAGCTGAGGTGAACACTGAAGCTTTCTTT,CASSLAEVNTEAFF
TRBD1,-,TRBV19,TRBJ1-1,TGTGCCAGTAAGTCGGGACAGGGAGTTCATGAAGCTTTCTTT,CASKSGQGVHEAFF
-,-,TRBV10-3,TRBJ1-2,TGTGCCACCGGTACAGGGAGCGGCTACACCTTC,CATGTGSGYTF
-,-,TRBV28,TRBJ1-5,TGTGCCAGCAGTTTAGGGGACACCAATCAGCCCCAGCATTTT,CASSLGDTNQPQHF